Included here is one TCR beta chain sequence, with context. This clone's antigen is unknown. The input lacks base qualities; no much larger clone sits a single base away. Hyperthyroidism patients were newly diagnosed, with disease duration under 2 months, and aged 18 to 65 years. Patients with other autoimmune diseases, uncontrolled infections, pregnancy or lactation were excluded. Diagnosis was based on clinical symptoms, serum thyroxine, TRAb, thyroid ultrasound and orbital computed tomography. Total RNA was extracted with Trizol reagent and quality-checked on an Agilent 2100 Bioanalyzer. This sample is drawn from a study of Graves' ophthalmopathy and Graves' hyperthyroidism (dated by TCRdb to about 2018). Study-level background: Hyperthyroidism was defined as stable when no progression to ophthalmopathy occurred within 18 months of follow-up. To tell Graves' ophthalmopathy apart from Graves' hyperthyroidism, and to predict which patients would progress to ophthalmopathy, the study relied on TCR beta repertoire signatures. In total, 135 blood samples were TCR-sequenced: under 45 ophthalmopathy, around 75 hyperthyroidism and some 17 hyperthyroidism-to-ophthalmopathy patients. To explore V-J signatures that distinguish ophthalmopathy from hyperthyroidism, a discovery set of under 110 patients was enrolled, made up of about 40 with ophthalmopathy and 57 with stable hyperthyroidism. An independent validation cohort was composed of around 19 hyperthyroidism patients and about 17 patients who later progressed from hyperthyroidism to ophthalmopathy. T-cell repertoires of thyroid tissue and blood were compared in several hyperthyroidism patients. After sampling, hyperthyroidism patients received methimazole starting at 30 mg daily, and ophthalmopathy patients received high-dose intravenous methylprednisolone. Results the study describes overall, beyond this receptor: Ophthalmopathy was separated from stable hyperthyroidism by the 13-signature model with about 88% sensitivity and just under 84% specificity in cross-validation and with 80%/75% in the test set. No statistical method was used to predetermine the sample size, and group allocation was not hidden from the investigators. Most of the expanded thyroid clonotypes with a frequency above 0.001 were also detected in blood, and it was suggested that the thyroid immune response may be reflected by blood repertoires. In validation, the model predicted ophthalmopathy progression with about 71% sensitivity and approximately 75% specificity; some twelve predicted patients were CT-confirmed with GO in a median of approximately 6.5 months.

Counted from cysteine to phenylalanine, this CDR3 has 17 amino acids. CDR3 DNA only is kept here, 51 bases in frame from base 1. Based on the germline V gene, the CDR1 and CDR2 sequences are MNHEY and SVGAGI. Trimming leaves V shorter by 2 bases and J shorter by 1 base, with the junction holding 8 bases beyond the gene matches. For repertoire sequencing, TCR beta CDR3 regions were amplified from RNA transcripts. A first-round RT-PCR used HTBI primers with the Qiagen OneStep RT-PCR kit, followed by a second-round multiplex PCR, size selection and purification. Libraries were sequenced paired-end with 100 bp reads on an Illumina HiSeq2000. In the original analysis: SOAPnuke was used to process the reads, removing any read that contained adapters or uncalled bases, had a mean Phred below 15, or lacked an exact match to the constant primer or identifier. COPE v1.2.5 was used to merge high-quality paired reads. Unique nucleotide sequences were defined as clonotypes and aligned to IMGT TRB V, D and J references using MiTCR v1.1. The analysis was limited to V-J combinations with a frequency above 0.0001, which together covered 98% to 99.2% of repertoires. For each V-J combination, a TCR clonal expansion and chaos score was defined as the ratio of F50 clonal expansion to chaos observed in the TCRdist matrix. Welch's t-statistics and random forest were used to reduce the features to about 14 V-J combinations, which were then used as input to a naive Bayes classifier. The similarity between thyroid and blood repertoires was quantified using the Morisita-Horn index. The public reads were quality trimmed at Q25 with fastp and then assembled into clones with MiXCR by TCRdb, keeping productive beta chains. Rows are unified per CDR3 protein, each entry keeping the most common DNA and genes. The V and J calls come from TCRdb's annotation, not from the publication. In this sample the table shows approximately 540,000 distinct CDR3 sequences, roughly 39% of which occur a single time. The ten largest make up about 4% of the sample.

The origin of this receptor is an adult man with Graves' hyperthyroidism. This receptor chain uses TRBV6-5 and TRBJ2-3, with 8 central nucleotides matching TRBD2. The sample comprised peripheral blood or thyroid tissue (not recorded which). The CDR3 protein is CASSYPASSGGTDTQYF. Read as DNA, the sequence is TGTGCCAGCAGTTACCCAGCGAGTAGCGGGGGCACAGATACGCAGTATTTT.